The 30 T cell receptor beta chains listed next were all sequenced from one sample in a study of T cell repertoires in cytomegalovirus infection. MiXCR, applied by TCRdb to the reads, yields one record per CDR3 protein. The sample gives about 460,000 distinct CDR3 sequences, approximately 10% of which show up once; roughly 10% is in the top ten. The sample was PBMCs. The source is a human donor in good health (CMV status not recorded). Some clones in this sample may be carry-over from other donors' samples.

The gene calls are TRBV4-2 and TRBJ2-1; 11 bases line up with TRBD1. V gave up 5 bases and J gave up 3 bases; unmatched junction bases: 6. Germline V lookup: CDR1 LGHNA, CDR2 YNFKEQ. This CDR3 spans 16 amino acids. The CDR3 region is CASSLGQGAYYNEQFF. The CDR3 region has the DNA TGTGCCAGCAGCTTAGGACAGGGGGCTTACTACAATGAGCAGTTCTTC.

The chain combines TRBV28 with TRBJ2-7; D perhaps matches TRBD2 (5 bases). V was clipped by 3 bases and J by 7 bases, with 13 bases between them. The germline V gene encodes CDR1 MDHEN and CDR2 SYDVKM. The CDR3 is 13 residues long. CDR3 amino acids: CASSLSGSREQYF. CDR3 in DNA: TGTGCCAGCAGTTTGAGCGGCTCAAGGGAGCAGTACTTC.

This rearrangement joins TRBV7-9 to TRBJ2-5; D may be TRBD1 or TRBD2 (6 bases each). The CDR3 runs to 15 residues. Germline loops: CDR1 SEHNR, CDR2 FQNEAQ (reference sequence). Trimming removed 5 bases from V and 1 base from J, with 14 bases in between. The CDR3: CASSPRDTIQETQYF. The CDR3 nucleotides are TGTGCCAGCAGCCCGCGGGACACCATCCAAGAGACCCAGTACTTC.

The chain employs TRBV7-9 and TRBJ2-1, with D maybe TRBD2 (5 bases). The CDR3 covers 17 residues. Germline V gene sequence: CDR1 SEHNR, CDR2 FQNEAQ (reference sequence). V was shortened by 2 bases and J by 0 bases, with 14 bases between the two germline ends. The chain's CDR3 is CASSLSSRRSSYNEQFF. CDR3 coding DNA: TGTGCCAGCAGCTTAAGTAGCCGGAGGAGCTCCTACAATGAGCAGTTCTTC.

V is TRBV4-1 and J is TRBJ1-1; 7 positions match TRBD1. This CDR3 region has 17 residues. Germline CDR1 is MGHRA and CDR2 is YSYEKL. J lost 4 bases, V lost 1 base, and 12 bases had no gene match. In DNA form, the CDR3 reads TGCGCCAGCAGCCAAGTGGGGCTGAACAGGGGAGGCACTGAAGCTTTCTTT. Translation gives CASSQVGLNRGGTEAFF.

DNA of the CDR3: TGTGCCAGTAGTCCCGGAGCCATCCCTCGGGGTAACACCGGGGAGCTGTTTTTT. Translating gives CASSPGAIPRGNTGELFF. The V and J genes are TRBV19 and TRBJ2-2; maybe TRBD2 (5 bases). Germline V gene data show CDR1 as LNHDA and CDR2 as SQIVND (reference sequence). Trimming left V 5 bases short and J 2 bases short, with 21 bases between. The CDR3 is made up of 18 amino acids.

This clonotype was seen at least ten times. The chain links TRBV11-2 to TRBJ2-2, with D unclear. The CDR3 length is 15 residues. V was trimmed by 3 bases and J by 5 bases, leaving 13 bases between them. CDR1 is SGHAT and CDR2 is FQNNGV in the germline V gene. The CDR3 nucleotides are TGTGCCAGCAGCTTTCTACCAGAACAAACCGGGGAGCTGTTTTTT. Its protein is CASSFLPEQTGELFF.

This clonotype was seen a few times. The V gene is TRBV5-1, the J gene TRBJ2-1; 9 bases map to TRBD1. V dropped 4 bases and J dropped 7; count of bases not matched to a gene: 6. This CDR3 has 14 amino acids. Germline V gives CDR1 SGHRS, CDR2 YFSETQ. The CDR3 DNA follows: TGCGCCAGCAGCCCGAGGGGACAGGGAAATGAGCAGTTCTTC. Translation gives CASSPRGQGNEQFF.

This clonotype occurred a few times. The chain uses TRBV12-3 or TRBV12-4 and TRBJ2-5; 8 nucleotides agree with TRBD1. The CDR3 is made up of 13 amino acids. V shed 10 bases, J shed 2 bases, and the junction held 6 bases outside the gene matches. CDR3 coding DNA: TGTGCCACCAGACAGGGGCGGCAAGAGACCCAGTACTTC. Its translation: CATRQGRQETQYF.

In this sample, this clonotype turned up many times. The rearrangement uses TRBV10-2 and TRBJ2-3; D not resolved. V shed 8 bases and J shed 1 base, with 7 bases lying between them. The CDR3 covers 12 residues. Germline V gene lookup returns CDR1 WSHSY and CDR2 SAAADI. The CDR3 region is CASRVGTDTQYF. The CDR3 region has the DNA TGCGCCAGCCGTGTTGGCACAGATACGCAGTATTTT.

This clonotype was counted a few times. This sequence joins TRBV27 and TRBJ1-2; 8 bases align to TRBD1. Unmatched junction bases numbered 4, after V lost 6 bases and J lost 7 bases. The length of the CDR3 is 12 residues. Germline values: CDR1 MNHEY, CDR2 SMNVEV (reference sequence). The CDR3 loop is CASRHTGGGYTF. CDR3 nucleotide sequence: TGTGCCAGCAGACACACAGGGGGTGGCTACACCTTC.

Only a few counts were recorded for this clonotype. The chain is built from TRBV5-1 and TRBJ2-7, with 10 bases aligning to TRBD1. In germline, CDR1 is SGHRS, CDR2 YFSETQ. The CDR3 totals 14 residues. The J segment lost 7 bases and the V segment lost 4 bases, leaving 8 bases of the junction unmatched. In nucleotides, the CDR3 is TGCGCCAGCAGCCGCGGGACAGGGGCTTGGGAGCAGTACTTC. Its protein is CASSRGTGAWEQYF. Filled out from reference TRBV5-1 and TRBJ2-7, the complete variable domain reads KAGVTQTPRYLIKTRGQQVTLSCSPISGHRSVSWYQQTPGQGLQFLFEYFSETQRNKGNFPGRFSGRQFSNSRSEMNVSTLELGDSALYLCASSRGTGAWEQYFGPGTRLTVT.

This clonotype was counted at least ten times. The CDR3 coding sequence is TGTGCCAGCAGCTTACTAGGGGGCAGTGAAAAACTGTTTTTT. Its protein is CASSLLGGSEKLFF. The chain joins TRBV7-2 to TRBJ1-4; 7 nucleotides line up with TRBD1. CDR1 is SGHTA and CDR2 is FQGNSA in the germline V gene. The V gene end was trimmed by 2 bases and the J gene end by 7 bases; junction bases not matched to a gene: 4. The CDR3 sequence is 14 residues long.

V usage is TRBV30 and J usage is TRBJ2-1; D might be TRBD2 (6 bases). The CDR3 spans 17 residues. The germline V gene encodes CDR1 GTSNPN and CDR2 SVGIG (reference sequence). Trimming removed 3 bases at V and 8 bases at J, with 26 bases between. The CDR3, as DNA: TGTGCCTGGAGCGGCCCCACCAGGAGGGACTGGGAGGATGAGCAGTTCTTC. Amino acids: CAWSGPTRRDWEDEQFF.

This clonotype has a count of ten or more. The chain recombines TRBV4-1 with TRBJ2-7, with 8 bases matching TRBD2. Germline assignment: CDR1 MGHRA and CDR2 YSYEKL. CDR3 size: 14 residues. V trimming: 5 bases; J trimming: 0 bases; junction bases outside the gene matches: 3. CDR3: CASSTTSASYEQYF. The CDR3, as DNA: TGCGCCAGCAGCACGACTAGCGCCTCCTACGAGCAGTACTTC.

Ten or more counts support this clonotype. The chain uses TRBV7-6 and TRBJ2-1, with 13 bases that match TRBD2. CDR1 and CDR2 from the germline V gene are SGHVS and FNYEAQ. Trimming removed 5 bases from V and 9 bases from J; junction bases left unmatched: 7. The CDR3 extends over 15 amino acids. The CDR3 DNA reads TGTGCCAGCAGCCCGGGGACTAGCGGGATGGCTGAGCAGTTCTTC. Protein sequence: CASSPGTSGMAEQFF.

Note on this clonotype: A clone one base away is much larger, so this may be a read error. The chain combines TRBV4-1 with TRBJ2-1; 8 bases agree with TRBD1. V lost 5 bases and J lost 4; bases outside the gene matches: 10. Germline V gene sequence: CDR1 MGHRA, CDR2 YSYEKL. This CDR3 is 16 amino acids long. CDR3 residues: CASSSTAGGPYNEQFF. CDR3 DNA sequence: TGCGCCAGCAGCTCCACGGCAGGGGGCCCTTACAATGAGCAGTTCTTC.

This clonotype was observed a few times. The chain recombines TRBV29-1 with TRBJ2-2; TRBD2 is a possible D gene (6 bases). V was shortened by 4 bases and J by 5 bases, with 14 bases between the two germline ends. This CDR3 comprises 14 residues. CDR1 is SQVTM, CDR2 ANQGSEA, per germline. CDR3 sequence (DNA): TGCAGCGTTGTCAGCGGGTTAAGAACCGGGGAGCTGTTTTTT. Amino acids: CSVVSGLRTGELFF.

This clonotype was detected ten times or more. V and J are TRBV7-8 and TRBJ1-1, with D perhaps TRBD1 (5 bases). The CDR3 totals 13 residues. Germline V gene data show CDR1 as SGHVS and CDR2 as FQNEAQ. Trimming stripped 3 bases from V and 6 bases from J, with 11 bases between. In nucleotides, the CDR3 is TGTGCCAGCAGCTTGGCAGGGTACGCTGAAGCTTTCTTT. This sequence encodes CASSLAGYAEAFF.

Only a few counts were recorded for this clonotype. The DNA for the CDR3 is TGTGCCAGCAGCTTGGACCGGGCAGGGCTGGCCTACGAGCAGTACTTC. Amino acid sequence: CASSLDRAGLAYEQYF. V usage is TRBV7-8 and J usage is TRBJ2-7; perhaps TRBD1 as D (5 bases). In germline, CDR1 is SGHVS, CDR2 FQNEAQ. The CDR3 runs to 16 residues. Trimming shortened V by 3 bases and J by 2 bases, and 17 bases separated the two germline ends.

This clonotype was counted ten times or more. V is TRBV15 and J is TRBJ1-1; D possibly corresponds to TRBD1 (6 bases). The CDR3 totals 16 residues. Per the germline V gene, CDR1 is LNHNV and CDR2 is YYDKDF (reference sequence). V lost 1 base to trimming and J lost 4 bases, with 16 bases between them. In DNA form, the CDR3 reads TGTGCCACCAGCAGAGTTAATGGGGGGGCGGGCACTGAAGCTTTCTTT. Protein sequence: CATSRVNGGAGTEAFF.

Of note for this clonotype: This could be a read error, since a much larger clone is one nucleotide away. The rearrangement links TRBV10-3 to TRBJ1-5; no definite D call. V lost 4 bases and J 6 bases, leaving 13 bases between the germline ends. The germline V gene encodes CDR1 ENHRY and CDR2 SYGVKD. The CDR3 has 14 amino acids. The CDR3 spells CAISVGDLSQPQHF. The CDR3 nucleotides are TGTGCCATCAGTGTGGGTGACCTTAGTCAGCCCCAGCATTTT.

The table lists this clonotype with a few counts. The rearrangement joins TRBV20-1 to TRBJ2-3; D is possibly TRBD2 (7 bases). Germline V gene sequence: CDR1 DFQATT, CDR2 SNEGSKA (reference sequence). The ends were cut back, 4 bases at V and 2 bases at J, with 13 bases in the middle. CDR3 length: 14 amino acids. CDR3 in amino acids: CSAIAGAITDTQYF. For the CDR3, the DNA is TGCAGTGCTATTGCGGGGGCTATCACAGATACGCAGTATTTT.

The sample holds a few counts of this clonotype. The genes are TRBV14 and TRBJ2-3; 8 bases line up with TRBD1. Per germline, CDR1 SGHDN and CDR2 FVKESK. The CDR3 is made up of 15 amino acids. V shed 6 bases and J 0 bases; nucleotides not matched to a gene: 5. CDR3 nucleotides: TGTGCCAGCAGGCCCAGGACAGGGAGCACAGATACGCAGTATTTT. Translation gives CASRPRTGSTDTQYF.

The chain is built from TRBV6-2 or TRBV6-3 and TRBJ2-1, with D maybe TRBD2 (5 bases). This CDR3 has 17 residues. Germline V CDR1 and CDR2: MNHEY, SVGEGT. Trimming took 6 bases from V and 0 from J, leaving 18 bases between them. The CDR3 region is CASRSGPEGSSYNEQFF. The CDR3 DNA is TGTGCCAGCAGATCTGGCCCTGAAGGGAGCTCCTACAATGAGCAGTTCTTC.

This clonotype was counted many times. The chain carries TRBV5-4 and TRBJ2-3; D gene uncertain. Germline V gene lookup returns CDR1 SGHNT and CDR2 YYREEE (reference sequence). This CDR3 spans 14 amino acids. V was cut by 4 bases and J by 0 bases, with 9 bases left in between. Here the CDR3 reads CASSPRASTDTQYF. The DNA for the CDR3 is TGTGCCAGCAGCCCCCGAGCAAGCACAGATACGCAGTATTTT.

About this clonotype itself: A much larger clone differs from this one at a single base, so this may be a read error. The chain has TRBV5-3 and TRBJ2-2, with D perhaps matching TRBD2 (5 bases). TRBV5-3 is filed as an ORF, its function uncertain. CDR3 length equals 15 residues. The CDR3 nucleotides are TGTGCCAGCAGCTTTAAACAGAGGGTTTCCGGGGAGCTGTTTTTT. Protein product: CASSFKQRVSGELFF.

This clonotype came up a few times. The gene calls are TRBV9 and TRBJ1-1; D gene ambiguous. The V and J ends lost 0 bases and 0 bases respectively, with 6 bases between them. Per germline, CDR1 SGDLS and CDR2 YYNGEE. The length of the CDR3 is 14 residues. CDR3 sequence (DNA): TGTGCCAGCAGCGTAGAGAGTATGAACACTGAAGCTTTCTTT. The encoded protein is CASSVESMNTEAFF.

The sample holds many counts of this clonotype. V usage is TRBV12-5 and J usage is TRBJ2-2; D is perhaps TRBD1 or TRBD2 (5 bases each). CDR1 LGHNT and CDR2 FRNRAP come from the germline V gene. The CDR3 spans 15 residues. Between the trimmed V and J ends, which lost 0 bases and 5 bases, there was a span of 10 bases. The CDR3 bases are TGTGCTAGTGGTTTGGTTTTGGGGGTGACCGGGGAGCTGTTTTTT. It encodes CASGLVLGVTGELFF.

As to this clonotype: A much larger clone sits a single nucleotide away, making a read error possible. V gene TRBV7-1 combines with J gene TRBJ1-6, with a weak D call TRBD1 (5 bases). TRBV7-1 is noted as an ORF with a role that remains uncertain. CDR3 length: 15 residues. With 5 bases removed from V and 7 bases from J, the gap between germline ends came to 15 bases. The CDR3 nucleotides are TGTGCCAGCAGCCCTGCTATAGGGACGAATTCACCCCTCCACTTT. It yields the protein CASSPAIGTNSPLHF.